Below, 25 T cell receptor beta chains from the same sample are listed, as sequenced in a study of early T cells in non-severe SARS-CoV-2 infection. MiXCR was run by TCRdb on the 5' RACE reads, yielding one entry per CDR3 protein. The sample carries 100,000 to 130,000 distinct CDR3 sequences, around 10% recorded once. The sequencing sample was made of whole blood. The receptor set was obtained from an adult who was a healthcare worker with PCR-confirmed SARS-CoV-2 infection or an uninfected control (not recorded which).

This clonotype was recorded a few times. The chain employs TRBV27 and TRBJ2-7; 7 nucleotides match TRBD1. CDR1 is MNHEY, CDR2 SMNVEV, per germline (reference sequence). The length of the CDR3 is 16 residues. Trimming took 5 bases from V and 7 from J; bases not matched to a gene: 17. CDR3 DNA: TGTGCCAGCAGTCAATCTCCGGGACAGTTACGACAAGAGCAGTACTTC. Translating it yields CASSQSPGQLRQEQYF.

This clonotype occurred a few times. The chain joins TRBV6-1 to TRBJ1-2; TRBD1 is a possible D gene (6 bases). Looked up from germline, CDR1 is MNHNS and CDR2 is SASEGT. The CDR3 is 13 residues long. V was cut by 7 bases and J by 5 bases, with 14 bases left in between. The CDR3 nucleotides are TGTGCCAGCACCAAGACAGGCGCGTATGGCTACACCTTC. Translation: CASTKTGAYGYTF.

This clonotype was counted ten times or more. This chain connects TRBV29-1 to TRBJ2-1, with 10 bases identical to TRBD2. Germline V gene data show CDR1 as SQVTM and CDR2 as ANQGSEA. V shed 7 bases and J 9 bases; nucleotides not matched to a gene: 9. This CDR3 contains 13 residues. The CDR3 spells CSADTSGTSEQFF. For the CDR3, the DNA is TGCAGCGCTGACACTAGCGGGACATCTGAGCAGTTCTTC.

The J gene is TRBJ2-1, the V gene TRBV12-3 or TRBV12-4; tentative D call: TRBD2 (5 bases). The CDR3 covers 14 residues. V was clipped by 7 bases and J by 2 bases, with 12 bases between them. The DNA for the CDR3 is TGTGCCAGCATTCCCGACGGGACCTACAATGAGCAGTTCTTC. Translated: CASIPDGTYNEQFF.

There are a few counts of this clonotype. The chain recombines TRBV10-3 with TRBJ2-1; TRBD2 agrees at 7 bases. The junction had 10 bases not matched to a gene; V was cut back by 6 bases and J by 2 bases. The CDR3 loop spans 16 amino acids. CDR1 ENHRY and CDR2 SYGVKD come from the germline V gene. The CDR3 protein is CAIRKSGGLTYNEQFF. The CDR3 nucleotides read TGTGCCATCAGAAAATCGGGAGGCCTTACCTACAATGAGCAGTTCTTC.

This clonotype was observed many times. The V and J genes are TRBV7-2 and TRBJ1-5; tentatively, D is TRBD1 (6 bases). The V end lost 5 bases, the J end lost 0 bases, and 11 bases lay between the germline ends. The CDR3 loop spans 15 amino acids. Germline loops: CDR1 SGHTA, CDR2 FQGNSA. CDR3 DNA sequence: TGTGCCAGCAGCCTCCAGGGGATTAGCAATCAGCCCCAGCATTTT. This codes for CASSLQGISNQPQHF.

J is TRBJ2-7 and V is TRBV3-1; 8 bases are a match to TRBD2. The CDR3 sequence is 13 residues long. Per the germline V gene, CDR1 is LGHDT and CDR2 is YNNKEL (reference sequence). With V trimmed by 8 bases and J by 5 bases, 8 bases remained unmatched. Written as DNA, the CDR3 is TGTGCCAGCGGGATCAGCGGGAGAGACGAGCAGTACTTC. As protein: CASGISGRDEQYF.

The chain has TRBV6-1 and TRBJ2-7; 8 nucleotides agree with TRBD2. V dropped 10 bases and J dropped 5; count of bases not matched to a gene: 10. The CDR3 has 13 residues. The germline gives CDR1 MNHNS, CDR2 SASEGT. Here the CDR3 reads CATRPSGSNEQYF. DNA of the CDR3: TGTGCCACCCGACCAAGCGGGAGTAACGAGCAGTACTTC.

This clonotype was picked up a small number of times. CDR3 protein: CASGQGYEKLFF. In DNA form, the CDR3 reads TGTGCCAGCGGACAGGGATACGAAAAACTGTTTTTT. The chain employs TRBV27 and TRBJ1-4; TRBD1 matches 8 bases. Unmatched junction bases numbered 4, after V lost 8 bases and J lost 8 bases. Germline V lookup: CDR1 MNHEY, CDR2 SMNVEV (reference sequence). The CDR3 consists of 12 residues.

This clonotype was seen only a few times. The chain joins TRBV5-5 to TRBJ1-4, with D unclear. Trimming pared 1 base from V and 3 bases from J, leaving 7 bases between. The CDR3 has 14 residues. The germline V gene encodes CDR1 SGHKS and CDR2 YYEKEE (reference sequence). The CDR3 sequence is CASSLSGSNEKLFF. CDR3 DNA: TGTGCCAGCAGCTTGAGTGGCTCTAATGAAAAACTGTTTTTT.

As DNA, the CDR3 is TGCAGCGTGGATCGTCCCCCGACTGAGCAGTTCTTC. This codes for CSVDRPPTEQFF. The chain carries TRBV29-1 and TRBJ2-1; the D is unclear. V lost 6 bases to trimming and J lost 9 bases, with 15 bases between them. This CDR3 has 12 amino acids. Germline CDR1 is SQVTM and CDR2 is ANQGSEA.

This clonotype was counted at least ten times. V usage is TRBV20-1 and J usage is TRBJ2-1; 13 positions match TRBD2. V shed 4 bases, J shed 6 bases, and the junction held 3 bases outside the gene matches. The CDR3 loop spans 14 amino acids. CDR1 DFQATT and CDR2 SNEGSKA come from the germline V gene (reference sequence). The CDR3: CSAKGLAGPNEQFF. The DNA of the CDR3 is TGCAGTGCTAAGGGACTAGCGGGACCCAATGAGCAGTTCTTC.

Only a few counts were recorded for this clonotype. V gene TRBV29-1 combines with J gene TRBJ2-6; the D gene is possibly TRBD1 (5 bases). V was cut by 4 bases and J by 0 bases, with 13 bases left in between. The CDR3 contains 16 residues. Germline V CDR1 and CDR2: SQVTM, ANQGSEA. The CDR3 DNA sequence: TGCAGCGTTGCGACAGACTTAAACTCTGGGGCCAACGTCCTGACTTTC. It codes for CSVATDLNSGANVLTF.

This clonotype has more than one count but fewer than ten. This rearrangement joins TRBV6-2 or TRBV6-3 to TRBJ2-2, with TRBD2 identical over 9 bases. The CDR3 sequence is 17 residues long. V lost 6 bases to trimming and J lost 6 bases; unmatched junction nucleotides: 14. CDR1 is MNHEY and CDR2 is SVGEGT in the germline V gene. This CDR3 is CASRSREIAGASGELFF. The CDR3 DNA reads as TGTGCCAGCAGATCCCGGGAAATAGCGGGAGCCTCCGGGGAGCTGTTTTTT.

The chain couples TRBV21-1 to TRBJ2-7. TRBV21-1 is tagged as a pseudogene. The CDR3 is 13 residues long. CDR3 sequence reads: CASSKGEGYEQYF. CDR3 bases: TGTGCCAGCAGCAAAGGGGAAGGCTACGAGCAGTACTTC.

The chain couples TRBV20-1 to TRBJ2-1; 9 nucleotides line up with TRBD2. In germline, CDR1 is DFQATT, CDR2 SNEGSKA (reference sequence). J lost 7 bases, V lost 6 bases, and 10 bases had no gene match. The CDR3 has 14 residues. The CDR3 DNA reads TGCAGTGCCCAGCCGCTAGCGGGAAAGAATGAGCAGTTCTTC. Translation: CSAQPLAGKNEQFF.

This clonotype was detected ten times or more. V and J are TRBV19 and TRBJ2-2; D remains unclear. The germline V gene has CDR1 LNHDA and CDR2 SQIVND (reference sequence). V lost 9 bases to trimming and J lost 6 bases, with 17 bases between them. This CDR3 has 14 amino acids. CDR3 sequence: CASLGEMGAGELFF. The CDR3 coding sequence is TGTGCCAGCTTAGGCGAAATGGGCGCCGGGGAGCTGTTTTTT.

This chain connects TRBV28 to TRBJ1-2; D is undetermined. The CDR3 is 14 amino acids. The germline V and J ends were trimmed by 2 bases and 5 bases, with 12 bases remaining between them. CDR1 and CDR2 (germline): MDHEN, SYDVKM. The CDR3 DNA reads TGTGCCAGCAGTTTAAAGGTCTCCATTTATGGCTACACCTTC. It codes for CASSLKVSIYGYTF.

This clonotype was found a few times. The rearrangement joins TRBV3-2 to TRBJ1-5. TRBV3-2 constitutes a pseudogene. This CDR3 spans 12 amino acids. CDR3 nucleotides: TGTGCCAGCAGCCAGAAGAATCAGCCCCAGCATTTT. The encoded protein is CASSQKNQPQHF.

In this sample, this clonotype turned up many times. J is TRBJ2-7 and V is TRBV5-1; possible D gene TRBD1, 5 bases. The CDR3 contains 14 residues. The V end was cut by 2 bases, the J end by 2 bases, with 11 bases between. Germline V gene data show CDR1 as SGHRS and CDR2 as YFSETQ. The CDR3 loop is CASSLEGDPYEQYF. The CDR3 DNA reads TGCGCCAGCAGCTTAGAAGGGGATCCCTACGAGCAGTACTTC.

This clonotype was recorded many times. The genes are TRBV6-2 or TRBV6-3 and TRBJ2-7, with TRBD2 as a possible D gene (6 bases). CDR1 and CDR2 from the germline V gene are MNHEY and SVGEGT. CDR3 length equals 15 residues. The ends were cut back, 0 bases at V and 5 bases at J, with 14 bases in the middle. The CDR3 DNA follows: TGTGCCAGCAGTTACTCGGGACTCCATGGGGACGAGCAGTACTTC. Amino acid sequence: CASSYSGLHGDEQYF.

There are many counts of this clonotype. V is TRBV19 and J is TRBJ2-1; D remains unclear. Germline CDR1 is LNHDA and CDR2 is SQIVND (reference sequence). The CDR3 extends over 16 amino acids. Trimming shortened V by 5 bases and J by 0 bases, and 14 bases separated the two germline ends. CDR3 DNA sequence: TGTGCCAGTAGTGGGTTCCAGGCGAGCTCCTACAATGAGCAGTTCTTC. Its protein product is CASSGFQASSYNEQFF.

This clonotype has more than one count but fewer than ten. The chain has TRBV7-9 and TRBJ1-2; the D is unclear. Looked up from germline, CDR1 is SEHNR and CDR2 is FQNEAQ (reference sequence). The V gene lost 8 bases and the J gene lost 8 bases, with 18 bases spanning the gap. The CDR3 length is 13 residues. CDR3 loop: CASLGPRDLGYTF. The CDR3 DNA reads as TGTGCCAGCTTAGGCCCCCGGGATCTAGGCTACACCTTC.

This clonotype was picked up a small number of times. J is TRBJ2-1 and V is TRBV4-2, with 12 nucleotides matching TRBD2. There are 16 residues in the CDR3. Trimming took 5 bases from V and 1 from J; bases not matched to a gene: 3. Germline V gene lookup returns CDR1 LGHNA and CDR2 YNFKEQ. The CDR3 DNA reads as TGTGCCAGCAGCTTGACTAGCGGGGGATCCTACAATGAGCAGTTCTTC. It is translated as CASSLTSGGSYNEQFF.

This clonotype came up a few times. V and J are TRBV2 and TRBJ2-2; TRBD1 agrees at 7 bases. J lost 4 bases, V lost 7 bases, and 3 bases had no gene match. CDR3 length: 13 residues. The germline V gene has CDR1 SNHLY and CDR2 FYNNEI. CDR3: CASTGQPTGELFF. The CDR3 DNA is TGTGCCAGCACGGGACAGCCCACCGGGGAGCTGTTTTTT.